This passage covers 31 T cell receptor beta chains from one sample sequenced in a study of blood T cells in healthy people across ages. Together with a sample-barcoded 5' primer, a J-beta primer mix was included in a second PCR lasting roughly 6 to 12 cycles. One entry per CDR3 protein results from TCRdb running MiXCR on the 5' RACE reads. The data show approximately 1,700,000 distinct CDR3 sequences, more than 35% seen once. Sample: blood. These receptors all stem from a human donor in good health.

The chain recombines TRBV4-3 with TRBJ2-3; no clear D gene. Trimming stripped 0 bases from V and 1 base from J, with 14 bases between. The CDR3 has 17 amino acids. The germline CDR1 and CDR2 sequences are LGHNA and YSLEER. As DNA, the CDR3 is TGCGCCAGCAGCCAAGATCTGGTTACAGATCGCACAGATACGCAGTATTTT. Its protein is CASSQDLVTDRTDTQYF.

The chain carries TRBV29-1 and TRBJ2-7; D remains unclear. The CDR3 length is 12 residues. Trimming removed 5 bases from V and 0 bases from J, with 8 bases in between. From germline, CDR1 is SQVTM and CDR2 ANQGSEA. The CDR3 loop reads CSVQVFSYEQYF. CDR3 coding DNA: TGCAGCGTTCAGGTCTTCTCCTACGAGCAGTACTTC.

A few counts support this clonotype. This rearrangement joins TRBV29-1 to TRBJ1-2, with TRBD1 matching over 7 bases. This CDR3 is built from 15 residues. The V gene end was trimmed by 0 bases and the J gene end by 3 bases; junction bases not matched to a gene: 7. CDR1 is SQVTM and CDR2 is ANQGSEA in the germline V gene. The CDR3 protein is CSVEDFQGQDYGYTF. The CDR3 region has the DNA TGCAGCGTTGAAGATTTTCAAGGACAGGACTATGGCTACACCTTC.

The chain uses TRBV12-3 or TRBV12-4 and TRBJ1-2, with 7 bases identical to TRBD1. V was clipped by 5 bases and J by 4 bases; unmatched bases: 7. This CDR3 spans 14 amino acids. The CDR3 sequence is CASSMRDRVYGYTF. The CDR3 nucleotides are TGTGCCAGCAGTATGCGCGACAGGGTCTATGGCTACACCTTC.

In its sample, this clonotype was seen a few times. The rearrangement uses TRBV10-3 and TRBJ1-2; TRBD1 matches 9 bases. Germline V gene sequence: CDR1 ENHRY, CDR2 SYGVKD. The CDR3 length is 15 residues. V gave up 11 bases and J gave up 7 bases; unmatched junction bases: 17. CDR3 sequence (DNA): TGTGCCGCCCGGGACAGGGTTTCTTCTACTCTTGGCTACACCTTC. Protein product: CAARDRVSSTLGYTF.

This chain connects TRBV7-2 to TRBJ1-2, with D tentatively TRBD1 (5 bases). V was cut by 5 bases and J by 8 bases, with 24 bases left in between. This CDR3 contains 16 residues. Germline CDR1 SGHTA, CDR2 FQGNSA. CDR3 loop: CASSPSRGGLVAGYTF. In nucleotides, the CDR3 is TGTGCCAGCAGCCCAAGCCGGGGGGGTCTAGTGGCGGGCTACACCTTC.

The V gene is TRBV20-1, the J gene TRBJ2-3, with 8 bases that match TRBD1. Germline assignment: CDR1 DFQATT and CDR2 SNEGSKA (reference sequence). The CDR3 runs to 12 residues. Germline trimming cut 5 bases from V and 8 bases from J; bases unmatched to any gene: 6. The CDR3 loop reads CSAPDREVTQYF. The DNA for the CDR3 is TGCAGTGCTCCGGACAGGGAGGTTACGCAGTATTTT.

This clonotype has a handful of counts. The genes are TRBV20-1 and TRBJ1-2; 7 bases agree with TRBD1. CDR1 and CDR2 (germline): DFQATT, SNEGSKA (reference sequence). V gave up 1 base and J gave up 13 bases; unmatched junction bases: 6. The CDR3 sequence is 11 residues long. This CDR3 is CSARGTTGLTF. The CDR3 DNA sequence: TGCAGTGCTAGAGGAACGACAGGGCTCACCTTC.

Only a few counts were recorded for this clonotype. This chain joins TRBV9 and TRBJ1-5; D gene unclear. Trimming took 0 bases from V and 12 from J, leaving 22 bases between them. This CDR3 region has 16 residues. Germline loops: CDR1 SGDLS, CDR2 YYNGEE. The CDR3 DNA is TGTGCCAGCAGCGTAGGAGGCACTCACCCAGCAATGGGCCAGCATTTT. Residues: CASSVGGTHPAMGQHF.

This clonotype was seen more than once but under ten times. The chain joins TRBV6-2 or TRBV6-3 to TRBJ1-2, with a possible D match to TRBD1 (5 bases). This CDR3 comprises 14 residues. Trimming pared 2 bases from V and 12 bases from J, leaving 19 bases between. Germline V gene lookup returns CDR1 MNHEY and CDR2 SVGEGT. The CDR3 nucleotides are TGTGCCAGCAGTTACGATGGATTGGACATAAAGAACACCTTC. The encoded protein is CASSYDGLDIKNTF.

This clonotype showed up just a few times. The CDR3 DNA sequence: TGCAGTGCTCTTTCACCCAGGGAGAATCAAGAGACCCAGTACTTC. Translation gives CSALSPRENQETQYF. The rearrangement links TRBV20-1 to TRBJ2-5; the D call may be TRBD1 or TRBD2 (5 bases each). This CDR3 is 15 amino acids long. V lost 5 bases and J lost 2, with 18 bases in between. Germline V gene sequence: CDR1 DFQATT, CDR2 SNEGSKA (reference sequence).

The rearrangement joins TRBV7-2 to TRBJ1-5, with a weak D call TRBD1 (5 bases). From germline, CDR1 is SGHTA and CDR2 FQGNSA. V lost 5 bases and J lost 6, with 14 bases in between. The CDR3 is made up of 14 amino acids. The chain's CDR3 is CASSRSGQGQPQHF. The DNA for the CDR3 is TGTGCCAGCAGCCGATCAGGGCAGGGTCAGCCCCAGCATTTT.

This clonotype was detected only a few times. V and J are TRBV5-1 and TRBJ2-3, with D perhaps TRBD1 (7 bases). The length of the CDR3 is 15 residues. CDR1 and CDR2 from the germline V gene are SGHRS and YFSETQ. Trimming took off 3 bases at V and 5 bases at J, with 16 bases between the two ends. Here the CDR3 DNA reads TGCGCCAGCAGCTCCCGGAGGGGGCAAGGAGATACGCAGTATTTT. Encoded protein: CASSSRRGQGDTQYF.

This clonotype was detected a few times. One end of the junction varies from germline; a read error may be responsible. The CDR3 nucleotides are TGTGTCAGCAGCCCCGGGACCTTAATAGTGGAGACCCAGTACTTC. It yields the protein CVSSPGTLIVETQYF. The V gene is TRBV5-5, the J gene TRBJ2-5; D is possibly TRBD1 or TRBD2 (5 bases each). The CDR3 covers 15 residues. Germline V gene lookup returns CDR1 SGHKS and CDR2 YYEKEE (reference sequence).

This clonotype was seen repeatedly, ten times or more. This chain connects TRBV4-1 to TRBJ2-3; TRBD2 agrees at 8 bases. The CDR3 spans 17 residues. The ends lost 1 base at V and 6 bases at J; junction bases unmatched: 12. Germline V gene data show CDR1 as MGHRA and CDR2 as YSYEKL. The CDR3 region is CASSQVGAGARSDTQYF. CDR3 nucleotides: TGCGCCAGCAGCCAAGTCGGAGCGGGAGCGAGGTCGGATACGCAGTATTTT.

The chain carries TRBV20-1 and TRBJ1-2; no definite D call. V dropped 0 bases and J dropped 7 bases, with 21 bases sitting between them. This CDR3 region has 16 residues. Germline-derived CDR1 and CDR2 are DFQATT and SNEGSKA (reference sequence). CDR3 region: CSARDSTSQSYAGYTF. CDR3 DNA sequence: TGCAGTGCTAGAGATTCCACGTCTCAGTCCTATGCTGGCTACACCTTC.

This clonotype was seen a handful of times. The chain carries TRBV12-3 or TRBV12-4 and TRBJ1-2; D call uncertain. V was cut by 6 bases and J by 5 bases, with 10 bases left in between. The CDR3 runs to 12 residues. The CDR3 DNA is TGTGCCAGCAGCCAGACACCTTATGGCTACACCTTC. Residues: CASSQTPYGYTF.

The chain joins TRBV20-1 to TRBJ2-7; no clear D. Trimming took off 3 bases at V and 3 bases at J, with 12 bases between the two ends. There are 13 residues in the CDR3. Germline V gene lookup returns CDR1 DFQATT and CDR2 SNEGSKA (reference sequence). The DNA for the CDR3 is TGCAGTGCTAGGGTCCCCAACAGCTACGAGCAGTACTTC. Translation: CSARVPNSYEQYF.

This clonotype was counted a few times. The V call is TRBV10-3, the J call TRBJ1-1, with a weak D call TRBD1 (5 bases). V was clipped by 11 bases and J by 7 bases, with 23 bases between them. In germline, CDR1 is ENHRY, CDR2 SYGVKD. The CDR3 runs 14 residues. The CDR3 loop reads CAAGREDSSDEAFF. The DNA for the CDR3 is TGTGCCGCGGGCAGGGAGGACTCTTCGGATGAAGCTTTCTTT.

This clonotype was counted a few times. CDR3 sequence (DNA): TGCAGTGCTAGAGAAGGGGCCTACGAGCAGTACTTC. Its protein is CSAREGAYEQYF. The V call is TRBV20-1, the J call TRBJ2-7; TRBD1 is a possible D gene (5 bases). V lost 0 bases, J lost 2 bases, and 5 bases lay in between. CDR3 length: 12 amino acids. Germline CDR1 reads DFQATT; CDR2 reads SNEGSKA (reference sequence).

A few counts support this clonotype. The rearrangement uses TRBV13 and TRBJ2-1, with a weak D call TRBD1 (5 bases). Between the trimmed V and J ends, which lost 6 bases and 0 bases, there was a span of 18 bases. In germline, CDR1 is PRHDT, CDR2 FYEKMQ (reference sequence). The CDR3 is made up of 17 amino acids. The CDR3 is CASRHGQLQGSYNEQFF. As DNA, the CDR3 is TGTGCCAGCAGGCACGGACAACTCCAAGGCTCCTACAATGAGCAGTTCTTC.

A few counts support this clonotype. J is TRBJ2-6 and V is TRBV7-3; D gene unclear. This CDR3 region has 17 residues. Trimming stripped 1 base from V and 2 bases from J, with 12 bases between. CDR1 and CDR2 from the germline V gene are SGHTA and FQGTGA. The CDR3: CASSLNKAATGANVLTF. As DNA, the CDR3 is TGTGCCAGCAGCTTAAACAAGGCCGCGACTGGGGCCAACGTCCTGACTTTC. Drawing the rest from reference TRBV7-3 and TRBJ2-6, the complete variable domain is GAGVSQTPSNKVTEKGKYVELRCDPISGHTALYWYRQSLGQGPEFLIYFQGTGAADDSGLPNDRFFAVRPEGSVSTLKIQRTERGDSAVYLCASSLNKAATGANVLTFGAGSRLTVL.

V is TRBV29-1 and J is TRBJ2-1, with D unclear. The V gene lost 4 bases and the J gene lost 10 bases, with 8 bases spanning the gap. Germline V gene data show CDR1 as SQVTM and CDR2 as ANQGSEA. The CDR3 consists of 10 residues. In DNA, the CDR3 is TGCAGCGTTGTTTTCGTAGAGCAGTTCTTC. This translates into CSVVFVEQFF.

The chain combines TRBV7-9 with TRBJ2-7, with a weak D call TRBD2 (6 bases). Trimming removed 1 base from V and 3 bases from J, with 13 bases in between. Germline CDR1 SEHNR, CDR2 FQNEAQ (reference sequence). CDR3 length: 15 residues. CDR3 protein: CASSLVGGTLYEQYF. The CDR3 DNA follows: TGTGCCAGCAGCTTAGTCGGGGGAACCCTCTACGAGCAGTACTTC.

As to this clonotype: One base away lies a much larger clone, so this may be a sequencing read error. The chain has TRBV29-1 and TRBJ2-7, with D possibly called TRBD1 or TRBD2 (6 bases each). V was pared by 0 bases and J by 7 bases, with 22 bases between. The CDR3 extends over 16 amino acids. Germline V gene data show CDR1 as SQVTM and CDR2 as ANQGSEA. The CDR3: CSVEDLQGWGDNEQYF. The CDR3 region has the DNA TGCAGCGTTGAAGATCTTCAGGGGTGGGGGGACAATGAGCAGTACTTC.

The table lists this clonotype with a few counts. The chain's CDR3 is CASSFHGYGYTF. As DNA, the CDR3 is TGTGCCAGCAGCTTTCACGGGTATGGCTACACCTTC. The genes are TRBV11-1 and TRBJ1-2; D is unresolved. V was clipped by 3 bases and J by 5 bases, with 7 bases between them. The germline CDR1 and CDR2 sequences are SGHAT and FQDESV (reference sequence). The CDR3 loop spans 12 amino acids.

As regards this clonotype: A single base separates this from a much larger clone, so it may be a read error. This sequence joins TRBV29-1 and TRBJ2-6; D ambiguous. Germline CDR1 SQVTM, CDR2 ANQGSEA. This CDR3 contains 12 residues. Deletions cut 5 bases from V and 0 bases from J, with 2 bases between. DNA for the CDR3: TGCAGCGTTTGCTCTGGGGCCAACGTCCTGACTTTC. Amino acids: CSVCSGANVLTF.

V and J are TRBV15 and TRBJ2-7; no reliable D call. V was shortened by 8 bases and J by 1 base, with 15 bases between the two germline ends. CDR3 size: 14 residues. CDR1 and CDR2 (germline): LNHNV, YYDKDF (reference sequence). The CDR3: CATGPELSSYEQYF. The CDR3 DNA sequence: TGTGCCACCGGCCCGGAACTGTCTTCCTACGAGCAGTACTTC.

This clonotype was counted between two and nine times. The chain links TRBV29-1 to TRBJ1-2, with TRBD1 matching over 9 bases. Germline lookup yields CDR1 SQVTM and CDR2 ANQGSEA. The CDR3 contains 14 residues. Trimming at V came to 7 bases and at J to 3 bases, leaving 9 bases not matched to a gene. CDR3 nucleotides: TGCAGCGCAGAACAGGGGGCATATGACTATGGCTACACCTTC. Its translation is CSAEQGAYDYGYTF.

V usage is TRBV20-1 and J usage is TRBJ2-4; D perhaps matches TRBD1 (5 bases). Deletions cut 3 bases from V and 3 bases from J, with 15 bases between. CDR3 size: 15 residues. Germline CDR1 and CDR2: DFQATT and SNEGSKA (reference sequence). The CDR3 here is CSASPGNSDKNIQYF. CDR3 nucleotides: TGCAGTGCTAGCCCAGGGAATAGTGACAAAAACATTCAGTACTTC.

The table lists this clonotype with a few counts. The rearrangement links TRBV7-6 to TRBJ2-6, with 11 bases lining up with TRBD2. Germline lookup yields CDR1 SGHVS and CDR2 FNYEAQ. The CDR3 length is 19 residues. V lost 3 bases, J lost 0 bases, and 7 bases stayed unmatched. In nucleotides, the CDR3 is TGTGCCAGCAGCTTTCTGACTAGCGGGGCCCTCTCTGGGGCCAACGTCCTGACTTTC. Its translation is CASSFLTSGALSGANVLTF.